This TCR beta chain appears in the sequencing data of a study of human T cells and chemical hapten exposure. Study-level background: There were weekly diphenylcyclopropenone doses to the scalp for patients throughout the approximately 25-week study. Broader study findings: No shift was seen in TCRs above 1 in 1000 frequency with DPC sensitization. Relative to control repertoires, expanded TCRs gave rise to significantly more large CDR3 similarity clusters.

Single cDNA molecules in the library carried unique molecular identifiers attached during preparation. TCRdb fed the RACE reads into MiXCR, producing one record per CDR3 protein. The table records just over 95,000 distinct CDR3 sequences, roughly 27% of them present only once. This clonotype was counted many times. Its target is not known. Trimming cost V 5 bases and J 9 bases, with 14 bases left between them. This CDR3 has 13 amino acids. Time point reported: patch test 3, about 24 weeks after DPC sensitization. Treatment defined: therapeutic diphenylcyclopropenone sensitization with weekly scalp DPC.

The material was whole blood, obtained in connection with sensitization to the hapten diphenylcyclopropenone (DPC). The TCR was taken from a man between 40 and 49 years old with alopecia areata. Some clones in this sample may be carry-over from other donors' samples. The rearrangement joins TRBV12-3 or TRBV12-4 to TRBJ1-5; TRBD1 might be the D (5 bases). The CDR3 here is CASSPGEGLPQHF. The CDR3 DNA reads TGTGCCAGCAGTCCCGGGGAGGGGTTGCCCCAGCATTTT.